A selection of T cell receptor beta chains follows, all from one sample in a study of T cells after yellow fever vaccination. In TCRdb, the 5' RACE reads were re-called with MiXCR into one record per CDR3 protein. The table includes approximately 510,000 distinct CDR3 sequences, 21% detected once. The sample was PBMCs, taken roughly 20 days after the first yellow fever vaccination. The receptors shown here come from a man between 18 and 29 years old who received the YFV17D yellow fever vaccine. The CDR3 runs from the conserved cysteine through the conserved F or W. The D gene is left open where the match is weak. Some rows have no size entry. The others give once, few or many, or a class for an expanded clone.

TRBV3-1,TRBJ2-2,-,-,TGTGCCAGCAGCTTATGGGTGACCGGGGAGCTGTTTTTT,CASSLWVTGELFF
TRBV5-1,TRBJ2-3,TRBD2,-,TGCGCCAGCAGCTTACTAGCGGGGGTTTCGGGAGATACGCAGTATTTT,CASSLLAGVSGDTQYF
TRBV4-3,TRBJ2-2,-,-,TGCGCCAGCAGCGATATCTTCACCGGGGAGCTGTTTTTT,CASSDIFTGELFF
TRBV10-3,TRBJ1-5,TRBD1,few,TGTGCCATCAGTGCGCGGGGACAGAGCAATCAGCCCCAGCATTTT,CAISARGQSNQPQHF
TRBV10-3,TRBJ2-5,-,-,TGTGCCACCAGTGAATACGGGAAGGGGGAGACCCAGTACTTC,CATSEYGKGETQYF
TRBV7-9,TRBJ2-2,TRBD2,-,TGTGCCAGCAGCCCTTTAGCGGGGGGAGCGAACACCGGGGAGCTGTTTTTT,CASSPLAGGANTGELFF
TRBV5-1,TRBJ2-7,-,few,TGCGCCAGCAGCTCCCGCGAGCAGTACTTC,CASSSREQYF
TRBV7-2,TRBJ1-5,TRBD1,few,TGTGCCAGCAGCCTCCGGGACAGGCTAGGGCAGCCCCAGCATTTT,CASSLRDRLGQPQHF
TRBV24-1,TRBJ2-5,-,-,TGTGCCACCAGTGATTCAAGGGCGCGGGGTGAGGAGACCCAGTACTTC,CATSDSRARGEETQYF
TRBV7-2,TRBJ1-6,-,-,TGTGCCAGCAGCTTAGAGGGCGTACCTAATTCACCCCTCCACTTT,CASSLEGVPNSPLHF
TRBV12-3/TRBV12-4,TRBJ2-5,TRBD1,-,TGTGCCAGCAGTTTGTCCGGGACAGGGGTGGCGACCCAGTACTTC,CASSLSGTGVATQYF
TRBV19,TRBJ1-4,-,few,TGTGCCAGTATCAAGGGTGGTCGCGGAAAACTGTTTTTT,CASIKGGRGKLFF
TRBV5-1,TRBJ2-3,-,-,TGCGCCAGCAGCTTTCTCGCAGACACAGATACGCAGTATTTT,CASSFLADTDTQYF
TRBV7-7,TRBJ2-3,-,-,TGTGCCAGCAGCCTACACCCGACTAGCACAGATACGCAGTATTTT,CASSLHPTSTDTQYF
TRBV28,TRBJ2-5,-,-,TGTGCCAGCAGTTTATCGGGTGGGAGATGGGGGGAGACCCAGTACTTC,CASSLSGGRWGETQYF
TRBV18,TRBJ2-5,-,-,TGTGCCAGCTCACCAAGACTAGAGGGGGACCAAGAGACCCAGTACTTC,CASSPRLEGDQETQYF
TRBV3-1,TRBJ2-7,-,few,TGTGCCAGCAGCCAAGCGAAACGAGGTAGTGACTACGAGCAGTACTTC,CASSQAKRGSDYEQYF
TRBV4-1,TRBJ2-1,TRBD1,-,TGCGCCAGCAGCCAAGAGGGACAGGGGGCCTATGAGCAGTTCTTC,CASSQEGQGAYEQFF
TRBV7-9,TRBJ2-7,-,-,TGTGCCAGCAGCCCGAACCCCGACTACTACGAGCAGTACTTC,CASSPNPDYYEQYF
TRBV20-1,TRBJ2-2,TRBD2,few,TGCAGTGCTAGAGATCCGAGTCTAGCGGGATCCGGGGAGCTGTTTTTT,CSARDPSLAGSGELFF
TRBV6-5,TRBJ1-1,-,-,TGTGCCAGCAGTCACGGGGGGGGTATGAACACTGAAGCTTTCTTT,CASSHGGGMNTEAFF
TRBV5-5,TRBJ1-4,-,few,TGTGCCAGCACATTAAGGGGAACTAATGAAAAACTGTTTTTT,CASTLRGTNEKLFF
TRBV7-9,TRBJ2-1,TRBD1,-,TGTGCCAGCAGCCCCTGGGACAGGGGCTATGAGCAGTTCTTC,CASSPWDRGYEQFF
TRBV10-3,TRBJ2-1,TRBD1,-,TGTGCCATCAGTGAGGACAGGGGATACAATGAGCAGTTCTTC,CAISEDRGYNEQFF
TRBV6-5,TRBJ1-1,-,-,TGTGCCAGCAGTTATGAACAGAGAAACACTGAAGCTTTCTTT,CASSYEQRNTEAFF
TRBV7-2,TRBJ2-3,-,-,TGTGCCAGCAGCTTAGCGCTTTTATCCACAGATACGCAGTATTTT,CASSLALLSTDTQYF
TRBV7-2,TRBJ1-2,-,few,TGTGCCAGCAGCTTAACGTACGGGACCGAGTATGGCTACACCTTC,CASSLTYGTEYGYTF
TRBV5-1,TRBJ2-5,TRBD1,-,TGCGCCAGCAGCTCGGACAGGGGGAGTTTGGGAGAGACCCAGTACTTC,CASSSDRGSLGETQYF
TRBV12-3/TRBV12-4,TRBJ1-2,TRBD1,-,TGTGCCAGCAGCATTCCGGGACAGGGGAGCTATGGCTACACCTTC,CASSIPGQGSYGYTF
TRBV5-1,TRBJ1-1,TRBD1,-,TGCGCCAGCAGGGTGCGCCCGGACAGGGGGGTGCTGAACACTGAAGCTTTCTTT,CASRVRPDRGVLNTEAFF
TRBV4-1,TRBJ1-5,-,-,TGCGCCAGCAGCCAAGAAGACAGGAAAAATCAGCCCCAGCATTTT,CASSQEDRKNQPQHF
TRBV20-1,TRBJ2-3,-,-,TGCAGTGGGGTGGGCGGGGCGCCCACAGATACGCAGTATTTT,CSGVGGAPTDTQYF
TRBV7-2,TRBJ2-5,-,-,TGTGCCAGCAGCTTAGGGTTACTGGGCGGCCAAGAGACCCAGTACTTC,CASSLGLLGGQETQYF
TRBV7-9,TRBJ1-1,-,-,TGTGCCAGCAGCTTAGCATACGGGGGAAAGGGCACTGAAGCTTTCTTT,CASSLAYGGKGTEAFF
TRBV7-6,TRBJ2-1,-,-,TGTGCCAGCAGCCTAACATTTTCCTACAATGAGCAGTTCTTC,CASSLTFSYNEQFF
TRBV7-2,TRBJ1-5,TRBD1,-,TGTGCCAGCAGCTTAGTAGGACAGGGGGGTCGACAGCCCCAGCATTTT,CASSLVGQGGRQPQHF
TRBV27,TRBJ2-7,-,-,TGTGCCAGCGGCCCTCGGACAGCTTTCCTCCACGAGCAGTACTTC,CASGPRTAFLHEQYF
TRBV6-1,TRBJ1-5,-,few,TGTGCCAGCAGTGCGGTTACGAGTGGCAATCAGCCCCAGCATTTT,CASSAVTSGNQPQHF
TRBV20-1,TRBJ2-4,-,-,TGCAGTGCCAGGGGGGGGACCGACCCTAAGTTAGCCAAAAACATTCAGTACTTC,CSARGGTDPKLAKNIQYF
TRBV6-1,TRBJ2-2,TRBD1,-,TGTGCCAGCAGGGACAGGGGGACTGCCGGGGAGCTGTTTTTT,CASRDRGTAGELFF
TRBV7-3,TRBJ2-2,-,few,TGTGCCAGCAGCTTAGACGGAGGGGGCACCGGGGAGCTGTTTTTT,CASSLDGGGTGELFF
TRBV11-2,TRBJ1-1,-,many,TGTGCCAGCAGCGTCGGGAACTTGAACACTGAAGCTTTCTTT,CASSVGNLNTEAFF
TRBV6-1,TRBJ1-4,-,few,TGTGCCAGCAGCCGCGATTACCTGACAGAGATTAATGAAAAACTGTTTTTT,CASSRDYLTEINEKLFF
TRBV12-1,TRBJ1-6,-,-,TGTGCCAGCCCTCCACGGCGGGAGACCTATAATTCACCCCTCCACTTT,CASPPRRETYNSPLHF
TRBV5-1,TRBJ1-2,-,-,TGCGCCAGCAGCCAGACAGTTAACTATGGCTACACCTTC,CASSQTVNYGYTF